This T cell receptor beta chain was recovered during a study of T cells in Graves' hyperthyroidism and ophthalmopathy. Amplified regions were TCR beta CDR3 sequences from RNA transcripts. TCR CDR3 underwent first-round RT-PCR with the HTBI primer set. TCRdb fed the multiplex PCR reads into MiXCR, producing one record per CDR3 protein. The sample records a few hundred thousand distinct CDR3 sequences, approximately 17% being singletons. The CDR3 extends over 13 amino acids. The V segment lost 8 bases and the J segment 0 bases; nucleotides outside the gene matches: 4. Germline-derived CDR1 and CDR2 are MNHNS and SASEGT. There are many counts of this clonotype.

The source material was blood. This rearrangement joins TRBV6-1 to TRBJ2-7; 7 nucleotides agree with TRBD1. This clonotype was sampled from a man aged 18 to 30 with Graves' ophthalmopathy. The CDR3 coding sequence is TGTGCCAGCTTCGACAGGGACTCCTACGAGCAGTACTTC. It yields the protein CASFDRDSYEQYF.